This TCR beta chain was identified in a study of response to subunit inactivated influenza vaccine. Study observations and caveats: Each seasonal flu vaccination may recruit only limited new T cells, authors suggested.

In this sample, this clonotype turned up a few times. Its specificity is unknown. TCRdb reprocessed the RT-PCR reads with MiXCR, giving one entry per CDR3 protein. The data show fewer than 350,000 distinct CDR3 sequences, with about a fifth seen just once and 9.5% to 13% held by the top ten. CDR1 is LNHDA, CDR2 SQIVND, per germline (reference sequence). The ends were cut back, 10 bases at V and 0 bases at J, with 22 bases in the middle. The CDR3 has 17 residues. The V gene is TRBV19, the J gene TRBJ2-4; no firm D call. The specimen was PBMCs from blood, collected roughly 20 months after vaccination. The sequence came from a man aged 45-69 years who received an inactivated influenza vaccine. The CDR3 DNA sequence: TGTGCCACCACCGAAAGGGCCTTTTCTTTAGCCAAAAACATTCAGTACTTC. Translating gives CATTERAFSLAKNIQYF.